This entry describes one T cell receptor beta chain. There are many counts of this clonotype. No much larger clone exists at a distance of one base, and base qualities are not known. V and J are truncated by 0 bases and 11 bases respectively, leaving an intervening sequence of 16 bases. For CDR1 and CDR2, the germline V gene lists LGHNA and YNFKEQ. The cysteine opens and the phenylalanine closes a CDR3 of 14 amino acids. The kept DNA is CDR3 alone, 42 bases in frame from the first base. Synthesis of TCR cDNA relied on 5'RACE template switching, a step that introduced a universal primer site along with unique molecular identifiers. Priming for cDNA synthesis came from both the TCR alpha and TCR beta constant segments. Two PCR steps were used to amplify libraries, with sample barcodes and sequencing adapters being added in the second step. Sequencing of the libraries was done on either Illumina HiSeq 2500 (2x100 bp) or NovaSeq (2x150 bp). The original methods were these. MIGEC was used to demultiplex reads and collapse the reads into UMI consensus sequences, and MiXCR was used for V(D)J alignment. Using edgeR on replicate PBMC samples, clonotypes were called vaccine-responding if FDR was below 0.01 and the log2 fold change was above 5 up to day 15. CD4 or CD8 identity was assigned to each bulk clonotype according to whether the clonotype was present at higher abundance in the sequenced CD4 repertoire or the sequenced CD8 repertoire. To estimate how each clone was distributed across memory phenotypes, clonotype frequencies in memory subsets were weighted by FACS-sorted cell numbers. Starting from the raw public reads, TCRdb applied fastp trimming at Q25, assembled clones with MiXCR and retained in-frame beta chains. Rows with one shared CDR3 protein collapse into an entry with the most common genes and DNA. None of the V and J calls come from the authors' own analysis; TCRdb made them. This sample has more than 9,000 distinct CDR3 sequences in its table, and under 5.5% of those were observed once. The top ten clones comprise roughly 1.5% of the sample.

The sample is drawn from a study of T cells after yellow fever vaccination (dated by TCRdb to about 2019). In the study overall: Memory subsets (EM, EMRA, CM and Tscm) were sorted on a BD FACS Aria III using CD3, CD45RA, CCR7 and CD95 staining. The SMART-Seq v4 Ultra Low Input RNA kit was used to prepare libraries from fractions with low cell numbers. To track T-cell clones before and after primary and booster YFV17D yellow fever vaccination, bulk TCR alpha and beta repertoires were sequenced longitudinally. Two healthy male donors, one aged 18 to 29 and one aged 30 to 40 years, made up the cohort. Blood samples were taken at several timepoints before and after primary and secondary immunization, and bulk PBMC replicates and cell subsets were isolated. Sorting of memory subsets took place on days 0, 15 and 45 and at 18 months after primary vaccination, as well as on days 0, 15 and 45 after the 30-year booster. Results the study describes overall, beyond this receptor: FACS-sorted repertoires could contain abundant contaminating clonotypes from the bulk population, so computational filtering was required. On day 0, almost all vaccine-responding clonotypes were found to be below detection in the sorted memory subsets. After the booster, most of the clones that had expanded following primary vaccination were detected again (almost 98% of CD4 and around 90% of CD8), which suggests that memory was broadly maintained. The secondary T-cell response was found to be weaker but faster than the primary response, with a peak reached on day 5 rather than on day 15. A small fraction of clonotypes appeared in both the CD4 and CD8 compartments, likely as a result of convergent recombination. Because the study included only a couple of donors, the extent to which the findings can be generalized is limited.

The treatment or condition tag for this specimen amounts to: live attenuated yellow fever vaccine strain. A standard Ficoll-Paque protocol was used to isolate PBMCs from peripheral blood. For sorted memory subsets, RNA extraction was done with the RNeasy Micro Kit. This clonotype was obtained from a man younger than 35 who received the YFV17D yellow fever vaccine. The sequence links TRBV4-2 to TRBJ1-1, with the D gene too uncertain to name. The sequencing used PBMCs, either bulk or a sorted T-cell subset (CD4+, CD8+, memory, or dextramer-sorted; not recorded which), collected roughly 15 days after the first yellow fever vaccination. The CDR3 loop reads CASSQETLTSTAFF. The DNA sequence follows: TGTGCCAGCAGCCAAGAAACCCTAACCAGTACGGCTTTCTTT.